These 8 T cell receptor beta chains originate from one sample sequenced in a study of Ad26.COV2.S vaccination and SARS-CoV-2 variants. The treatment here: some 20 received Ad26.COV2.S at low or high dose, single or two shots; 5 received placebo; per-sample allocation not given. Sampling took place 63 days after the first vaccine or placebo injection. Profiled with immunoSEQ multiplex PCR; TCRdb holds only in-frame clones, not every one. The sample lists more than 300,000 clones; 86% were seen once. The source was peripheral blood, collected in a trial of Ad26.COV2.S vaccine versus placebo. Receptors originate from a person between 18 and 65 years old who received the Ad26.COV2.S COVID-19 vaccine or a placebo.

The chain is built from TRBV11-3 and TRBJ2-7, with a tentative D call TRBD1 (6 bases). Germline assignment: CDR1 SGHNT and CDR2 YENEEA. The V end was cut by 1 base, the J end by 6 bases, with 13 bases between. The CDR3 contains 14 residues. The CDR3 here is CASSLGVGGSEQYF. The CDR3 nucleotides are TGTGCCAGCAGCTTAGGGGTAGGGGGAAGCGAGCAGTACTTC. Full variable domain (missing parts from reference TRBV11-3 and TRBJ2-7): EAGVVQSPRYKIIEKKQPVAFWCNPISGHNTLYWYLQNLGQGPELLIRYENEEAVDDSQLPKDRFSAERLKGVDSTLKIQPAELGDSAVYLCASSLGVGGSEQYFGPGTRLTVT.

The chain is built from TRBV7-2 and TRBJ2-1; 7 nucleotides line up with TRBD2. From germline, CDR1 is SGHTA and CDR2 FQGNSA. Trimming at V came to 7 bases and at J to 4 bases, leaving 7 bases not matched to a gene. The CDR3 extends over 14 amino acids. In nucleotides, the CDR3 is TGTGCCAGCATCCTTAGCGGGTTGTACAATGAGCAGTTCTTC. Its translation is CASILSGLYNEQFF.

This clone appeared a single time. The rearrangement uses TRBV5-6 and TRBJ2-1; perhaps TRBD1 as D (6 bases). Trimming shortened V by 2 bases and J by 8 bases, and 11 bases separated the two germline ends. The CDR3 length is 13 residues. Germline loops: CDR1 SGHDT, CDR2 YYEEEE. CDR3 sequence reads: CASSFGAGDEQFF. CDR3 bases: TGTGCCAGCAGCTTCGGGGCAGGGGATGAGCAGTTCTTC. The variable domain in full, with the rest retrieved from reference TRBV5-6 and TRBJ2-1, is DAGVTQSPTHLIKTRGQQVTLRCSPKSGHDTVSWYQQALGQGPQFIFQYYEEEERQRGNFPDRFSGHQFPNYSSELNVNALLLGDSALYLCASSFGAGDEQFFGPGTRLTVL.

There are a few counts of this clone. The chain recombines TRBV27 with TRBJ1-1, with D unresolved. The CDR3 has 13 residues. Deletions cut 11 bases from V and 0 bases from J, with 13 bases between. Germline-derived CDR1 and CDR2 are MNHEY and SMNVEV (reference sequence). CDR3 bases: TGTGCCGCCTCGCAGCAGATGAACACTGAAGCTTTCTTT. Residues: CAASQQMNTEAFF.

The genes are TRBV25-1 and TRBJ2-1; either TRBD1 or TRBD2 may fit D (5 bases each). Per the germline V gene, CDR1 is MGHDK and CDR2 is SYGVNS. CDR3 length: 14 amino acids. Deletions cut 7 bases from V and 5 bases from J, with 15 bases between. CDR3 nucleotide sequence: TGTGCCAGCACAAATCCGGGACGTAACAATGAGCAGTTCTTC. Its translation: CASTNPGRNNEQFF.

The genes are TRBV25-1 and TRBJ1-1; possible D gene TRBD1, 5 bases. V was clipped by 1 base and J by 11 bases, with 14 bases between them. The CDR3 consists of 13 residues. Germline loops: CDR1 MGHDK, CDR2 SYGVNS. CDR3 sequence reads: CASSEWEGIIAFF. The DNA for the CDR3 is TGTGCCAGCAGTGAATGGGAGGGGATCATCGCTTTCTTT.

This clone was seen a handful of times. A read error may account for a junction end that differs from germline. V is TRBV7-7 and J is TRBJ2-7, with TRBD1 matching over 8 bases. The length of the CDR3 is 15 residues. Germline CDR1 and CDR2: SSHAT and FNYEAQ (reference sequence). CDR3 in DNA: TGTGCTAGCAGCTTAGAACAGGGGGATTTCTACGAGCAGTACTTC. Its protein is CASSLEQGDFYEQYF.

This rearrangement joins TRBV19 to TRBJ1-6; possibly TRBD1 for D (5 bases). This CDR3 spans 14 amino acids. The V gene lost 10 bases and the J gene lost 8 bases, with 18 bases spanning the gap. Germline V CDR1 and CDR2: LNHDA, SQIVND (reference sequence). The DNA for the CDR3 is TGTGCCACCACCCCGGGACGCACGGATTCACCCCTCCACTTT. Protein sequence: CATTPGRTDSPLHF.